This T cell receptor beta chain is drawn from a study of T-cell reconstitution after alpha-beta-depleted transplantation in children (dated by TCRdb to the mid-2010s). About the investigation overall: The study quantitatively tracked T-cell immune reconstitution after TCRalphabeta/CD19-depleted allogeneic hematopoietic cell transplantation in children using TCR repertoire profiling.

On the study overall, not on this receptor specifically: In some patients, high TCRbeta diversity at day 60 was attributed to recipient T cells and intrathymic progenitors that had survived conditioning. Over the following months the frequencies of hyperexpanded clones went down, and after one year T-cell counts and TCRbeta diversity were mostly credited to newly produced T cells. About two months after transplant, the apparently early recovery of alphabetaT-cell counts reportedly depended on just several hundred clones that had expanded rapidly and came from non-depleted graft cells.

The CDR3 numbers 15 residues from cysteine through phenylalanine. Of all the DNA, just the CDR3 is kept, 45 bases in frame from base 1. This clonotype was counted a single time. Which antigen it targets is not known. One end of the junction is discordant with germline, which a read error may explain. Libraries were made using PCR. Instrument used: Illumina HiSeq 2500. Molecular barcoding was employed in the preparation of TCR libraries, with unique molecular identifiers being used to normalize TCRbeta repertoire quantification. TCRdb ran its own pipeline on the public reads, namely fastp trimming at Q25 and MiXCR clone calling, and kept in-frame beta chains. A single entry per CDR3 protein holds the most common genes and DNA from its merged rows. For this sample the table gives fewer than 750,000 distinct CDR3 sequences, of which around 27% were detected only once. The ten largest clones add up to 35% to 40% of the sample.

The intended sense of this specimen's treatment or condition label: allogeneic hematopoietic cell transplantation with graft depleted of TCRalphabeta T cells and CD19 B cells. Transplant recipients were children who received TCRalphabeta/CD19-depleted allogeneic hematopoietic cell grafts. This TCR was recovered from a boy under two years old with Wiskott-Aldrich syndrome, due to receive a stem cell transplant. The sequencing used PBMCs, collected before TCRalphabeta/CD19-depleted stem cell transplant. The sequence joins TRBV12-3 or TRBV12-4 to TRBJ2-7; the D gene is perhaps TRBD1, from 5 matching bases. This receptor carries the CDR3 CASSFSPGRSNEQYF. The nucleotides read TGTGCCAGCAGTTTTTCTCCAGGGCGCTCCAACGAGCAGTACTTC.